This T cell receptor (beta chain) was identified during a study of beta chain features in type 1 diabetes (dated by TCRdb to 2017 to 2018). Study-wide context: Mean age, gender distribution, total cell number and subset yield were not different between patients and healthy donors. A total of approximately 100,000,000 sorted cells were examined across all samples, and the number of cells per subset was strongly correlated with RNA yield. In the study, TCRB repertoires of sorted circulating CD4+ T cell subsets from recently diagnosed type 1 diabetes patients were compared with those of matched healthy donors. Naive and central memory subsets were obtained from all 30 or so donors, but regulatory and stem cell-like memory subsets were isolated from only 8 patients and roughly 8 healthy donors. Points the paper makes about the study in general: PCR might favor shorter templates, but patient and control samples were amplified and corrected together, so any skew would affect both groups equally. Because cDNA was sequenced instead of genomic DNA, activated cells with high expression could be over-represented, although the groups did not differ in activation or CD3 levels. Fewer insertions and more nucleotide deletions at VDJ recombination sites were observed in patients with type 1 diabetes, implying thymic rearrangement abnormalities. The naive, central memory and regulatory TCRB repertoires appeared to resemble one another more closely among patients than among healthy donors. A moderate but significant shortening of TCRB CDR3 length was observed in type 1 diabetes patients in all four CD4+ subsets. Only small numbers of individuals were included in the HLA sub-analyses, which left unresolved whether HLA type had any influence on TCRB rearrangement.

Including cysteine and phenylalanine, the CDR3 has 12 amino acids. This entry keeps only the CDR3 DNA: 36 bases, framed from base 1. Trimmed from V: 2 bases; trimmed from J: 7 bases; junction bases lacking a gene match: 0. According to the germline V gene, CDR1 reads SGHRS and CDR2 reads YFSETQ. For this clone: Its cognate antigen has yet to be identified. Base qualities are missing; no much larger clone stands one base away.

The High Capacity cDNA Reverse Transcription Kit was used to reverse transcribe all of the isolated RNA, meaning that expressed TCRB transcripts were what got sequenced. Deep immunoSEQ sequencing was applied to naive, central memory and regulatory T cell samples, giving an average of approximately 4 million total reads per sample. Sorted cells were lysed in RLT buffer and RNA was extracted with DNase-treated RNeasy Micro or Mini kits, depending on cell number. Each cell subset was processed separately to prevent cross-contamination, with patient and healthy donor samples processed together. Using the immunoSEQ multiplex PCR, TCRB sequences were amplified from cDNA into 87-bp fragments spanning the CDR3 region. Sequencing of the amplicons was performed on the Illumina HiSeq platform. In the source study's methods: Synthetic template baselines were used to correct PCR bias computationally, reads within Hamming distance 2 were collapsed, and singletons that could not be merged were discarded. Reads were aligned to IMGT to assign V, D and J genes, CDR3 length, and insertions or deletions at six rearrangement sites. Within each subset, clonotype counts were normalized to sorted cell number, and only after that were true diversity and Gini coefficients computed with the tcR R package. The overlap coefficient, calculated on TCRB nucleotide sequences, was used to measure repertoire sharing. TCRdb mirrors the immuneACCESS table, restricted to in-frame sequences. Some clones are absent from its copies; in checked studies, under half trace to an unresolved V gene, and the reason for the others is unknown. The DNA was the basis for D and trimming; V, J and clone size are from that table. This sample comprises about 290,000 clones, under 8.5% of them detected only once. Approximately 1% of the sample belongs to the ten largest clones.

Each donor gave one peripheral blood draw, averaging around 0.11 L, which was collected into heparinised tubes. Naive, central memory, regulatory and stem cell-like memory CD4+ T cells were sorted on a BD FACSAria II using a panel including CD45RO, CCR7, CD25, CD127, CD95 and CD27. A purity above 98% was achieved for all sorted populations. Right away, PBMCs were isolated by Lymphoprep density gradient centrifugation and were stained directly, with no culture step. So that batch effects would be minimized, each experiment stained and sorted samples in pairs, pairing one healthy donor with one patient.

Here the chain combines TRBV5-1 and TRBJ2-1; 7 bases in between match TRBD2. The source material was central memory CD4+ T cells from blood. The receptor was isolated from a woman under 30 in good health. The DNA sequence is TGCGCCAGCAGCTTCGGGAGGAATGAGCAGTTCTTC. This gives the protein CASSFGRNEQFF.